This paragraph reports one TCR beta chain. Only one count was recorded for this clone. Its binding antigen is unknown. No base qualities exist here, and no much larger clone lies one base off it. Using the deep immunoSEQ assay, multiplex PCR amplified TCR CDR3 regions from genomic DNA. Extracted genomic DNA from each cell subset was spread evenly across all wells of several immunoSEQ 96-well plates, with each plate serving as a replicate. Each replicate PCR for unsorted PBMC received 300 to 350 ng genomic DNA, equal to approximately 30,000 T cell genomes. Ten immunoSEQ deep assay plates were used to sequence unsorted PBMC genomic DNA. Purified libraries were measured with a Qubit 3.0 fluorometer, size-checked on a Bioanalyzer 2100, and measured again with the KAPA Library Quantification kit. A separate single-read 150-cycle Illumina NextSeq 550 flow cell was used to sequence each immunoSEQ 96-well plate. Per the source publication's procedure: Because the immunoSEQ output held only junctional sequences and lacked quality scores, the filtering could not match the filtering applied to full-length reads. Sequences were annotated with PyIR, a Python wrapper for IgBLAST v1.9, and V/J genes and CDR3 were assigned using IMGT germline references. Reads with weak V/J assignments (E-value above 1e-6), missing CDR3, stop codons, out-of-frame junctions, or ambiguous translated residues were removed. V3J clonotypes were defined as sequences sharing the same inferred V gene, J gene, and CDR3 amino acid sequence. To compute the percentage overlap between repertoires, the number of shared unique clonotypes was divided by the size of the smaller repertoire. RTK rarefaction, the Chao1 estimator, and Recon v2.1 estimates of unobserved clonotypes were used to assess repertoire richness. The immuneACCESS repertoire file appears here via TCRdb, limited to in-frame rearrangements. These files lack a portion of the clones; in checked studies, under half of the deficit traces to unresolved V genes, and the cause of the others is not known. That table furnishes V, J and clone size, whereas the DNA furnished D and trimming. This sample has hundreds of thousands of clones in its table, and around 79% of those were observed once. Around 14% of the sample is in the top ten clones.

The data derive from a study of shared clonotypes between healthy human individuals (dated by TCRdb to 2020 to 2022). About the investigation overall: Two women and a few men aged 18 to 49 years were included in the cohort. To estimate repertoire size and how much clonotypes are shared between individuals, the study performed deep sequencing of blood TCR repertoires from about five healthy adults. Libraries were prepared and TCR repertoires were sequenced by different laboratories using diverse techniques, in order to increase sequencing depth and limit assay-specific biases. Each donor's leukapheresis produced roughly between roughly 0.9 and 8.9 billion PBMCs.

The germline V gene provides CDR1 SGHRS and CDR2 YFSETQ. The CDR3, cysteine through phenylalanine, is 16 amino acids long. Left in the record is the CDR3 DNA by itself, 48 bases read in frame from the first base. From V the trimming removes 1 base and from J it removes 11 bases, while the gene matches leave 17 bases of the junction unaccounted for. Healthy HIV-negative adults with no recently reported acute infections or vaccinations were included as donors. All donors were Caucasian adults living in Nashville, Tennessee, USA. For unsorted samples, tens of millions of PBMCs were counted, and genomic DNA was extracted using the QIAamp DNA Blood Mini kit. After blood collection by leukapheresis, PBMCs were isolated using Ficoll-Histopaque density gradient centrifugation and then cryopreserved in the vapor phase of liquid nitrogen. The investigation overall reported the following: Based on pairwise subsampling, the degree of clonotype sharing among donors was expected to be affected by sequencing depth. The small number of donors limited the genetic and exposure-history diversity represented. Sampling was restricted to blood, and TCR repertoires in tissues likely differ from the TCR repertoires found in blood.

This chain joins TRBV5-1 to TRBJ2-5; TRBD2 matches 7 bases in the middle. The receptor was derived from a woman in her 40s in good health. Some clones in this sample may be carry-over from other donors' samples. The specimen sequenced was PBMCs. The bases are TGCGCCAGCAGCTTGACTGCTAGCGGTCCCTTGGGGGAGCAGTACTTC. This translates into CASSLTASGPLGEQYF.